This T cell receptor beta chain originates from a study of molecular identifiers for immune sequencing clone quantification. Sorting recovered naive CD8 T cells on a CD8+CD4-CCR7+CD45RA+ profile. This clonotype has at least ten counts. TCR libraries were built in bulk with a published protocol and specific TCR primers. TCRdb re-analysed the PCR reads in MiXCR, keeping a single row per CDR3 protein. The data hold about 640,000 distinct CDR3 sequences, with 20% observed a single time. The germline CDR1 and CDR2 sequences are SNHLY and FYNNEI. The V end lost 6 bases, the J end lost 5 bases, and 16 bases lay between the germline ends. The CDR3 totals 14 residues.

This clonotype originated in a human donor in good health. Some libraries in this study had Jurkat cell RNA spiked in. Input material: naive CD8+ T cells from blood, with Jurkat cell RNA spiked in. Subset of the sample: FACS-sorted CD8+CD4-CCR7+CD45RA+ naive T cells. The gene calls are TRBV2 and TRBJ1-1; weak D call: TRBD1 (5 bases). CDR3 sequence reads: CASRGLGVWTEAFF. The CDR3 nucleotides read TGTGCCAGCAGGGGCCTGGGGGTATGGACTGAAGCTTTCTTT.